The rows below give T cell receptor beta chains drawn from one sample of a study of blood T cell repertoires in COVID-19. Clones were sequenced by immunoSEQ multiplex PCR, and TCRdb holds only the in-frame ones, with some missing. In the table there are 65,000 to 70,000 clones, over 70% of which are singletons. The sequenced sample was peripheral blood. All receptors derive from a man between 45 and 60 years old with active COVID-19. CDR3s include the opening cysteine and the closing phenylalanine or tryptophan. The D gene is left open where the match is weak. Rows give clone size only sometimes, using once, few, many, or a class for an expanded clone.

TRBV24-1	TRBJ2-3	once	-	CATSDSRLTDTQYF	TGTGCCACCAGTGACAGCCGACTCACAGATACGCAGTATTTT
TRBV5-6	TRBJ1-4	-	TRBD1	CASSPRTGRDEKLFF	TGTGCCAGCAGCCCTCGGACAGGACGAGACGAAAAACTGTTTTTT
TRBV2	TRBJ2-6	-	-	CASSAAGRLSGANVLTF	TGTGCCAGCAGCGCCGCGGGACGGCTCTCTGGGGCCAACGTCCTGACTTTC
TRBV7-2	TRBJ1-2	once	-	CASSLGPWHTF	TGTGCCAGCAGCTTAGGTCCGTGGCACACCTTC
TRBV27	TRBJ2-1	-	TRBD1	CASSLSQGTVSPSSYNEQFF	TGTGCCAGCAGTTTATCACAGGGGACGGTTTCTCCGAGCTCCTACAATGAGCAGTTCTTC
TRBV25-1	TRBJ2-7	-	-	CASSTTDGDYEQYF	TGTGCCAGCAGCACAACGGACGGGGACTACGAGCAGTACTTC
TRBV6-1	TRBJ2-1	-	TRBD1	CASSEVFGRQGGRSLIF	TGTGCCAGCAGTGAGGTCTTTGGGCGACAGGGGGGTCGAAGTTTGATCTTC
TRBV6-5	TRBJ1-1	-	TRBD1	CASVSQGKGAEAFF	TGTGCCAGTGTTTCACAGGGGAAAGGAGCTGAAGCTTTCTTT
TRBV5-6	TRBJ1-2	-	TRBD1	CASSLTSGTGYGYTF	TGTGCCAGCAGCTTGACTTCCGGGACAGGCTATGGCTACACCTTC
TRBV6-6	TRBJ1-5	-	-	CASSFVSNQPQHF	TGTGCCAGCAGTTTCGTTAGCAATCAGCCCCAGCATTTT
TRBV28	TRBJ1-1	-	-	CASSLSDSFRTEAFF	TGTGCCAGCAGTCTATCGGACAGCTTCCGGACTGAAGCTTTCTTT
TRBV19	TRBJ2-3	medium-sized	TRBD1	CASSITTGEVSWGLDTQYF	TGTGCCAGTAGTATAACGACAGGGGAGGTTTCGTGGGGTCTGGATACGCAGTATTTT
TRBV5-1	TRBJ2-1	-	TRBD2	CASSQLAGAYNEQFF	TGCGCCAGCAGCCAACTAGCGGGAGCCTACAATGAGCAGTTCTTC
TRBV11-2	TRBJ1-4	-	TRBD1	CASRPGQGAFTNEKLFF	TGTGCCAGCAGACCAGGACAGGGGGCTTTTACTAATGAAAAACTGTTTTTT
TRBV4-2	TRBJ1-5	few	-	CASSQDGQADQPQHF	TGTGCCAGCAGCCAAGACGGCCAGGCCGATCAGCCCCAGCATTTT
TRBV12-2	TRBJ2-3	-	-	CASHLTQYF	TGTGCAAGTCACCTAACGCAGTATTTT
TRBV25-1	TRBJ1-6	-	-	CASSHRANYSPLHF	TGTGCCAGCAGTCACAGGGCTAACTACTCACCCCTCCACTTT
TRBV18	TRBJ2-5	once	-	CASSSSGTQETQYF	TGTGCCAGCTCATCTTCCGGGACTCAAGAGACCCAGTACTTC
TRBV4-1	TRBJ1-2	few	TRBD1	CASSQARLQGAEGYTF	TGCGCCAGCAGCCAAGCCCGTCTACAGGGGGCGGAGGGCTACACCTTC
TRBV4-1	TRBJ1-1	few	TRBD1	CASSHIGGADTEAFF	TGCGCCAGCAGCCATATAGGGGGCGCGGACACTGAAGCTTTCTTT
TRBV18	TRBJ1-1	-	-	CASSSGRVGTEAFF	TGTGCCAGCTCAAGCGGGAGGGTGGGCACTGAAGCTTTCTTT
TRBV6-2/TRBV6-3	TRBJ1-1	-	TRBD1	CASSYLRQGPGTEAFF	TGTGCCAGCAGTTACCTCCGACAGGGACCAGGCACTGAAGCTTTCTTT
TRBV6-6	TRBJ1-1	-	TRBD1	CASRPRGQGGTEAFF	TGTGCCAGCAGGCCCCGGGGACAGGGAGGCACTGAAGCTTTCTTT
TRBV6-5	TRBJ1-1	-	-	CASSYLDRANTEAFF	TGTGCCAGCAGTTACCTGGACAGAGCGAACACTGAAGCTTTCTTT
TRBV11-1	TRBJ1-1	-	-	CASSPGMGPSEAFF	TGTGCCAGCAGCCCAGGGATGGGGCCGAGTGAAGCTTTCTTT
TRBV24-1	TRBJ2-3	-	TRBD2	CATSDPAGGGTDTQYF	TGTGCCACCAGTGATCCAGCGGGGGGCGGCACAGATACGCAGTATTTT
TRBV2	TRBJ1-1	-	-	CASTFDRSMNTEAFF	TGTGCCAGCACTTTTGACAGGTCCATGAACACTGAAGCTTTCTTT
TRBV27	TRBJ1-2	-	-	CASRTAGGYGYTF	TGTGCCAGCAGAACAGCGGGTGGCTATGGCTACACCTTC
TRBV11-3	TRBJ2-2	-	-	CASSLTGELFF	TGTGCCAGCAGCCTCACCGGGGAGCTGTTTTTT
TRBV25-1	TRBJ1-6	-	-	CASSVLQGNSPLHF	TGTGCCAGCAGTGTCCTGCAGGGGAATTCACCCCTCCACTTT
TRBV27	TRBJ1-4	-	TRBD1	CASSLSRTGGYEKLFF	TGTGCCAGCAGTTTATCTAGGACAGGTGGTTATGAAAAACTGTTTTTT
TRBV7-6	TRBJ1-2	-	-	CASSLETRRGAYGYTF	TGTGCCAGCAGCTTAGAGACTAGGCGAGGAGCCTATGGCTACACCTTC
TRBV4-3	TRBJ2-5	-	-	CASSQGIGETQYF	TGCGCCAGCAGCCAAGGCATCGGGGAGACCCAGTACTTC
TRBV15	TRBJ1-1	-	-	CATSRDPWNTEAFF	TGTGCCACCAGCAGAGATCCGTGGAACACTGAAGCTTTCTTT
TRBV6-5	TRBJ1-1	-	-	CASSYRAGRQNTEAFF	TGTGCCAGCAGTTACCGGGCGGGGAGACAGAACACTGAAGCTTTCTTT
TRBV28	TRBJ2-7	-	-	CASSLGGPYEQYF	TGTGCCAGCAGTTTAGGTGGGCCATACGAGCAGTACTTC
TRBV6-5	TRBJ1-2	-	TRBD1	CASSYSRTGGNYGYTF	TGTGCCAGCAGTTACTCAAGGACAGGGGGGAACTATGGCTACACCTTC
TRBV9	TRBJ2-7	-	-	CASSVSPSGLSSEQYF	TGTGCCAGCAGCGTATCCCCCAGCGGGCTTTCCTCCGAGCAGTACTTC
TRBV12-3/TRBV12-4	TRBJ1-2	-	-	CASSSSQGGYTF	TGTGCCAGCAGTTCCTCCCAGGGGGGCTACACCTTC
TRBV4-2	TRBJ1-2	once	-	CASSQDFSYGYTF	TGTGCCAGCAGCCAAGATTTTAGCTATGGCTACACCTTC
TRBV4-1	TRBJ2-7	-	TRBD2	CASSQTSAGAYEQYF	TGCGCCAGCAGCCAAACTAGCGCTGGGGCCTACGAGCAGTACTTC
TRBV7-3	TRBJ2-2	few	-	CASQGGGTGELFF	TGTGCCAGCCAGGGGGGAGGCACCGGGGAGCTGTTTTTT
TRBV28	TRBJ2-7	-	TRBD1	CASSLYTGTGTSYEQYF	TGTGCCAGCAGTCTATATACCGGGACAGGAACGTCCTACGAGCAGTACTTC
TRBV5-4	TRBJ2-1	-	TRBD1	CASTAGTENYNEQFF	TGTGCCAGCACCGCCGGGACAGAGAATTACAATGAGCAGTTCTTC
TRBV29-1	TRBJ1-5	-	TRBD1	CSAGQGNDQPQHF	TGCAGCGCCGGACAGGGGAACGATCAGCCCCAGCATTTT
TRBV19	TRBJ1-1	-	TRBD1	CASSTGDRLNTEAFF	TGTGCCAGTAGTACCGGGGACAGGTTGAACACTGAAGCTTTCTTT
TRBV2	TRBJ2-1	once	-	CASSSLGDSYNEQFF	TGTGCCAGCAGTAGCCTCGGGGACTCCTACAATGAGCAGTTCTTC
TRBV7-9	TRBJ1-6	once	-	CASSREQGNSPLHF	TGTGCCAGCAGCCGAGAGCAGGGCAATTCACCCCTCCACTTT
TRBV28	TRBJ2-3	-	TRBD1	CASRGTGGRWSDTQYF	TGTGCCAGCAGGGGAACAGGGGGCCGATGGTCAGATACGCAGTATTTT
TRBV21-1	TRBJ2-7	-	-	CASGEPAYYEQYF	TGTGCCAGCGGCGAACCAGCGTACTACGAGCAGTACTTC
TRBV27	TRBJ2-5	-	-	CASRPLSESQETQYF	TGTGCCAGCAGACCACTCTCCGAGTCACAAGAGACCCAGTACTTC